Presented here are 25 T cell receptor beta chains from one specimen sequenced in a study of blood T cell repertoires in COVID-19. Clones were sequenced by immunoSEQ multiplex PCR, and TCRdb holds only the in-frame ones, with some missing. The data contain roughly 150,000 clones, more than 65% of them singletons. The source material was peripheral blood. The receptor source for this set is a woman older than 75 with active or convalescent COVID-19.

V gene TRBV6-5 combines with J gene TRBJ1-1, with a tentative D call TRBD1 (6 bases). V was shortened by 6 bases and J by 8 bases, with 19 bases between the two germline ends. CDR1 MNHEY and CDR2 SVGAGI come from the germline V gene. There are 14 residues in the CDR3. This CDR3 reads CASSRRPEQGEAFF. DNA for the CDR3: TGTGCCAGCAGCCGCAGGCCAGAACAGGGAGAAGCTTTCTTT.

The chain recombines TRBV2 with TRBJ1-4; D is possibly TRBD1 (5 bases). Germline values: CDR1 SNHLY, CDR2 FYNNEI. Trimming removed 4 bases from V and 7 bases from J, with 10 bases in between. This CDR3 is built from 13 residues. In DNA, the CDR3 is TGTGCCAGCAGTGGGGGCATTATTGAAAAACTGTTTTTT. Translating it yields CASSGGIIEKLFF.

The rearrangement uses TRBV14 and TRBJ2-1; D call uncertain. Trimming took off 0 bases at V and 4 bases at J, with 13 bases between the two ends. CDR1 and CDR2 (germline): SGHDN, FVKESK. The CDR3 is made up of 16 amino acids. Here the CDR3 DNA reads TGTGCCAGCAGCCAAGATTCGTCCTCAGGATACAATGAGCAGTTCTTC. This gives the protein CASSQDSSSGYNEQFF.

The V and J genes are TRBV2 and TRBJ1-4; the match to TRBD1 covers 8 bases. This CDR3 has 15 amino acids. Germline-derived CDR1 and CDR2 are SNHLY and FYNNEI. After removal of 3 bases from V and 8 bases from J, the junction contained 8 bases not matched to a gene. DNA of the CDR3: TGTGCCAGCAGTGATCGGACAGGGCTTGTCGAAAAACTGTTTTTT. This translates into CASSDRTGLVEKLFF.

The genes are TRBV25-1 and TRBJ1-2; D possibly corresponds to TRBD1 (5 bases). CDR1 is MGHDK and CDR2 is SYGVNS in the germline V gene. Trimming removed 2 bases at V and 6 bases at J, with 16 bases between. CDR3 size: 15 residues. The chain's CDR3 is CASSEIGDLVDGYTF. For the CDR3, the DNA is TGTGCCAGCAGTGAAATAGGGGACTTGGTCGATGGCTACACCTTC.

This clone was counted once. The CDR3 loop reads CASSLAGGQTRGYTF. Written as DNA, the CDR3 is TGTGCCAGCAGTTTAGCCGGCGGGCAGACGAGGGGCTACACCTTC. V gene TRBV27 combines with J gene TRBJ1-2; D unresolved. The CDR3 has 15 residues. Germline V gene sequence: CDR1 MNHEY, CDR2 SMNVEV (reference sequence). V was clipped by 2 bases and J by 8 bases, with 18 bases between them.

The chain combines TRBV5-1 with TRBJ1-6; D not certain. This CDR3 has 14 amino acids. CDR1 is SGHRS, CDR2 YFSETQ, per germline. The germline V and J ends were trimmed by 6 bases and 6 bases, with 13 bases remaining between them. The CDR3 here is CASKPGALNSPLHF. Written as DNA, the CDR3 is TGCGCCAGCAAACCAGGCGCCCTTAATTCACCCCTCCACTTT.

The chain couples TRBV5-1 to TRBJ1-1; TRBD1 aligns across 9 bases. In germline, CDR1 is SGHRS, CDR2 YFSETQ. V was clipped by 5 bases and J by 4 bases; unmatched bases: 9. This CDR3 spans 15 amino acids. The CDR3 spells CASRQGALSSTEAFF. CDR3 in DNA: TGCGCCAGCAGACAGGGGGCTCTGTCGAGCACTGAAGCTTTCTTT.

The chain uses TRBV14 and TRBJ1-2; 7 bases fit TRBD1. This CDR3 spans 13 amino acids. J gave up 4 bases and V 3 bases, and 2 bases lay outside the gene matches. CDR1 is SGHDN, CDR2 FVKESK, per germline. The chain's CDR3 is CASSQDRIYGYTF. CDR3 in DNA: TGTGCCAGCAGCCAGGACAGGATCTATGGCTACACCTTC. Filled out from reference TRBV14 and TRBJ1-2, the complete variable domain reads EAGVTQFPSHSVIEKGQTVTLRCDPISGHDNLYWYRRVMGKEIKFLLHFVKESKQDESGMPNNRFLAERTGGTYSTLKVQPAELEDSGVYFCASSQDRIYGYTFGSGTRLTVV.

The V gene is TRBV2, the J gene TRBJ1-5; D unresolved. The CDR3 extends over 13 amino acids. The germline V and J ends were trimmed by 1 base and 6 bases, with 7 bases remaining between them. The germline CDR1 and CDR2 sequences are SNHLY and FYNNEI. The CDR3 sequence is CASSEDLSQPQHF. CDR3 sequence (DNA): TGTGCCAGCAGTGAAGACCTCAGTCAGCCCCAGCATTTT.

The chain combines TRBV7-9 with TRBJ1-1; TRBD1 might be the D (6 bases). V lost 2 bases and J lost 5, with 12 bases in between. Germline CDR1 reads SEHNR; CDR2 reads FQNEAQ (reference sequence). The CDR3 runs 14 residues. The CDR3 reads CASSLIGGTTEAFF. CDR3 in DNA: TGTGCCAGCAGCTTAATAGGGGGTACAACTGAAGCTTTCTTT.

The chain carries TRBV10-3 and TRBJ1-2, with D uncertain. The CDR3 covers 14 residues. V was pared by 6 bases and J by 3 bases, with 14 bases between. The germline V gene has CDR1 ENHRY and CDR2 SYGVKD. The CDR3 DNA reads TGTGCCATCAGCTCGGGAGTTTCGGACTATGGCTACACCTTC. It is translated as CAISSGVSDYGYTF.

The chain links TRBV5-1 to TRBJ2-3, with TRBD1 identical over 9 bases. J gave up 1 base and V 2 bases, and 2 bases lay outside the gene matches. The germline V gene encodes CDR1 SGHRS and CDR2 YFSETQ. CDR3 length equals 15 residues. The CDR3 spells CASSLQGAGTDTQYF. CDR3 DNA sequence: TGCGCCAGCAGCTTACAGGGGGCTGGCACAGATACGCAGTATTTT. Drawing the rest from reference TRBV5-1 and TRBJ2-3, the complete variable domain is KAGVTQTPRYLIKTRGQQVTLSCSPISGHRSVSWYQQTPGQGLQFLFEYFSETQRNKGNFPGRFSGRQFSNSRSEMNVSTLELGDSALYLCASSLQGAGTDTQYFGPGTRLTVL.

The chain couples TRBV7-2 to TRBJ2-3; 7 bases are shared with TRBD2. This CDR3 spans 15 amino acids. With 6 bases clipped from V and 0 bases from J, the junction kept 6 bases outside the gene matches. The germline gives CDR1 SGHTA, CDR2 FQGNSA. CDR3 amino acids: CASRAPGLSTDTQYF. For the CDR3, the DNA is TGTGCCAGCAGAGCCCCGGGACTAAGCACAGATACGCAGTATTTT.

The chain carries TRBV7-8 and TRBJ1-2, with D tentatively TRBD1 (5 bases). This CDR3 contains 18 residues. CDR1 SGHVS and CDR2 FQNEAQ come from the germline V gene. V lost 1 base and J lost 5, with 23 bases in between. CDR3 amino acids: CASSLVGEATGRPYGYTF. CDR3 in DNA: TGTGCCAGCAGCTTAGTGGGGGAGGCTACGGGACGACCATATGGCTACACCTTC.

This chain links TRBV15 with TRBJ1-1; 7 nucleotides align to TRBD1. The CDR3 sequence is 13 residues long. Germline-derived CDR1 and CDR2 are LNHNV and YYDKDF (reference sequence). Losses at the gene ends were 3 bases for V and 7 bases for J; bases not matched to a gene: 5. CDR3 DNA sequence: TGTGCCACCAGCAGGAACCGGGACAGTGAAGCTTTCTTT. This sequence encodes CATSRNRDSEAFF. The whole variable domain, remainder taken from reference TRBV15 and TRBJ1-1, is DAMVIQNPRYQVTQFGKPVTLSCSQTLNHNVMYWYQQKSSQAPKLLFHYYDKDFNNEADTPDNFQSRRPNTSFCFLDIRSPGLGDTAMYLCATSRNRDSEAFFGQGTRLTVV.

J is TRBJ2-3 and V is TRBV5-4, with TRBD2 matching over 12 bases. J was trimmed by 4 bases and V by 3 bases; bases with no gene match: 6. CDR3 length equals 16 residues. CDR1 is SGHNT, CDR2 YYREEE, per germline (reference sequence). In nucleotides, the CDR3 is TGTGCCAGCAGCTCCTCTAGCGGGAGGGCCCCAGATACGCAGTATTTT. Amino acids: CASSSSSGRAPDTQYF. Supplemented by reference TRBV5-4 and TRBJ2-3, the full variable domain reads ETGVTQSPTHLIKTRGQQVTLRCSSQSGHNTVSWYQQALGQGPQFIFQYYREEENGRGNFPPRFSGLQFPNYSSELNVNALELDDSALYLCASSSSSGRAPDTQYFGPGTRLTVL.

This clone came up a few times. V gene TRBV27 combines with J gene TRBJ2-7; 7 positions agree with TRBD1. The CDR3 loop spans 16 amino acids. Germline values: CDR1 MNHEY, CDR2 SMNVEV (reference sequence). Germline trimming cut 2 bases from V and 3 bases from J; bases unmatched to any gene: 10. The CDR3 is CASSLLTGTALYEQYF. CDR3 sequence (DNA): TGTGCCAGCAGTTTACTCACCGGGACAGCACTCTACGAGCAGTACTTC.

The chain couples TRBV29-1 to TRBJ2-1; tentatively, D is TRBD2 (5 bases). Trimming cost V 1 base and J 4 bases, with 8 bases left between them. CDR3 length: 13 residues. The germline V gene encodes CDR1 SQVTM and CDR2 ANQGSEA. Written as DNA, the CDR3 is TGCAGCGTTGAAGGGAGAGGGTACAATGAGCAGTTCTTC. Its translation is CSVEGRGYNEQFF.

The chain carries TRBV19 and TRBJ2-2; D gene uncertain. Trimming shortened V by 6 bases and J by 4 bases, and 12 bases separated the two germline ends. The CDR3 sequence is 14 residues long. CDR1 is LNHDA, CDR2 SQIVND, per germline (reference sequence). CDR3 DNA: TGTGCCAGTAGCACCGGGTCTTTCACCGGGGAGCTGTTTTTT. This sequence encodes CASSTGSFTGELFF.

The chain is built from TRBV18 and TRBJ2-1; 7 bases are shared with TRBD1. With V trimmed by 0 bases and J by 12 bases, 14 bases remained unmatched. CDR1 and CDR2 from the germline V gene are KGHSH and LQKENI. The CDR3 spans 16 residues. The CDR3 DNA sequence: TGTGCCAGCTCACCACCGTCGGGGACAGAGGGACCGCGGCAGTTCTTC. Protein product: CASSPPSGTEGPRQFF.

This chain uses TRBV7-2 with TRBJ2-3, with a weak D call TRBD1 (6 bases). Germline V gene data show CDR1 as SGHTA and CDR2 as FQGNSA. This CDR3 is built from 15 residues. Trimming cost V 6 bases and J 2 bases, with 15 bases left between them. The CDR3 DNA sequence: TGTGCCAGCAGACTAACGGGACAACTCACAGATACGCAGTATTTT. Encoded protein: CASRLTGQLTDTQYF. Full variable domain (remainder filled in from reference TRBV7-2 and TRBJ2-3): GAGVSQSPSNKVTEKGKDVELRCDPISGHTALYWYRQSLGQGLEFLIYFQGNSAPDKSGLPSDRFSAERTGGSVSTLTIQRTQQEDSAVYLCASRLTGQLTDTQYFGPGTRLTVL.

This chain links TRBV12-3 or TRBV12-4 with TRBJ2-2; TRBD1 matches 7 bases. This CDR3 spans 13 amino acids. Trimming at V came to 6 bases and at J to 6 bases, leaving 4 bases not matched to a gene. The CDR3: CASRTGTAGELFF. The CDR3 coding sequence is TGTGCCAGCAGGACAGGGACCGCCGGGGAGCTGTTTTTT.

This clone occurred many times. This chain joins TRBV7-2 and TRBJ1-5; TRBD1 is a possible D gene (6 bases). Germline V lookup: CDR1 SGHTA, CDR2 FQGNSA. The V and J ends lost 1 base and 7 bases respectively, with 8 bases between them. The length of the CDR3 is 13 residues. This chain's CDR3 is CASSLDRVQPQHF. The CDR3, as DNA: TGTGCCAGCAGCTTAGACAGGGTCCAGCCCCAGCATTTT.

This chain joins TRBV11-2 and TRBJ2-2; D remains ambiguous. The CDR3 is 12 residues long. Trimming took off 2 bases at V and 5 bases at J, with 3 bases between the two ends. CDR1 and CDR2 (germline): SGHAT, FQNNGV. The CDR3 coding sequence is TGTGCCAGCAGCTTATTAACCGGGGAGCTGTTTTTT. Its protein product is CASSLLTGELFF.